This entry lists 15 T cell receptor beta chains sequenced from one sample in a study of blood T cell repertoires in COVID-19. The assay was immunoSEQ multiplex PCR, and TCRdb's table has in-frame clones only and misses some. The table records approximately 290,000 clones, about nine tenths of them present only once. The specimen was peripheral blood. The receptor source for this set is an older woman with acute or convalescent COVID-19.

This chain joins TRBV10-1 and TRBJ1-6; the match to TRBD1 covers 7 bases. CDR1 and CDR2 (germline): WNHNN, SYGVQD (reference sequence). This CDR3 comprises 16 residues. Unmatched junction bases numbered 7, after V lost 4 bases and J lost 4 bases. The CDR3: CASSGGTETYNSPLHF. The CDR3 DNA reads as TGCGCCAGCAGTGGCGGGACAGAAACGTATAATTCACCCCTCCACTTT.

The rearrangement uses TRBV27 and TRBJ2-2; D remains unclear. Germline V gene data show CDR1 as MNHEY and CDR2 as SMNVEV (reference sequence). This CDR3 comprises 15 residues. Trimming pared 1 base from V and 4 bases from J, leaving 10 bases between. DNA of the CDR3: TGTGCCAGCAGTTTATTTGCAGGCCGCACCGGGGAGCTGTTTTTT. Residues: CASSLFAGRTGELFF.

This chain's CDR3 is CASSLVRSGGFQETQYF. CDR3 nucleotide sequence: TGTGCCAGCAGCTTGGTGCGGTCGGGGGGTTTCCAAGAGACCCAGTACTTC. The rearrangement joins TRBV5-8 to TRBJ2-5; TRBD2 aligns across 7 bases. This CDR3 is 17 amino acids long. With 0 bases clipped from V and 1 base from J, the junction kept 9 bases outside the gene matches. Germline CDR1 is SGHTS and CDR2 is YDEGEE.

The table lists this clone with a count of one. The gene calls are TRBV7-2 and TRBJ2-5; 8 bases fit TRBD2. The junction had 8 bases not matched to a gene; V was cut back by 1 base and J by 1 base. The CDR3 length is 17 residues. Germline V gene lookup returns CDR1 SGHTA and CDR2 FQGNSA. This chain's CDR3 is CASSLESSGRIQETQYF. In nucleotides, the CDR3 is TGTGCCAGCAGCTTAGAGTCTAGCGGGCGGATCCAAGAGACCCAGTACTTC. Full variable domain (missing parts from reference TRBV7-2 and TRBJ2-5): GAGVSQSPSNKVTEKGKDVELRCDPISGHTALYWYRQSLGQGLEFLIYFQGNSAPDKSGLPSDRFSAERTGGSVSTLTIQRTQQEDSAVYLCASSLESSGRIQETQYFGPGTRLLVL.

The chain carries TRBV10-3 and TRBJ1-1, with 9 bases aligning to TRBD1. With V trimmed by 6 bases and J by 7 bases, 12 bases remained unmatched. This CDR3 contains 15 residues. The germline gives CDR1 ENHRY, CDR2 SYGVKD. The CDR3 protein is CAISTGQGQRGEAFF. The CDR3 DNA reads TGTGCCATCAGCACTGGACAGGGGCAGAGGGGTGAAGCTTTCTTT.

The chain employs TRBV7-8 and TRBJ2-7, with a possible D match to TRBD1 (6 bases). Germline lookup yields CDR1 SGHVS and CDR2 FQNEAQ. The V gene lost 2 bases and the J gene lost 5 bases, with 13 bases spanning the gap. This CDR3 is 14 amino acids long. In DNA, the CDR3 is TGTGCCAGCAGCTTACAGGGACAACCCAACGAGCAGTACTTC. Its protein is CASSLQGQPNEQYF. Using reference TRBV7-8 and TRBJ2-7 for the parts outside the CDR3, the full variable domain is GAGVSQSPRYKVAKRGQDVALRCDPISGHVSLFWYQQALGQGPEFLTYFQNEAQLDKSGLPSDRFFAERPEGSVSTLKIQRTQQEDSAVYLCASSLQGQPNEQYFGPGTRLTVT.

V and J are TRBV9 and TRBJ2-5, with D maybe TRBD1 (6 bases). The germline gives CDR1 SGDLS, CDR2 YYNGEE. Trimming removed 1 base at V and 5 bases at J, with 12 bases between. The CDR3 sequence is 14 residues long. CDR3 in amino acids: CASSVSGVEETQYF. As DNA, the CDR3 is TGTGCCAGCAGCGTATCAGGGGTGGAGGAGACCCAGTACTTC.

CDR3 in DNA: TGTGCCAGCAGCTTGGGCCAGGGGGGCAATGAGCAGTTCTTC. This codes for CASSLGQGGNEQFF. V gene TRBV7-2 combines with J gene TRBJ2-1; possibly TRBD1 for D (7 bases). Trimming removed 3 bases from V and 6 bases from J, with 12 bases in between. Germline V CDR1 and CDR2: SGHTA, FQGNSA. The CDR3 extends over 14 amino acids.

With respect to this clone: The same CDR3 is also encoded by other DNA sequences in this sample. V gene TRBV19 combines with J gene TRBJ1-5; the D gene is possibly TRBD1 (5 bases). The V end lost 3 bases, the J end lost 1 base, and 7 bases lay between the germline ends. This CDR3 region has 14 residues. The germline CDR1 and CDR2 sequences are LNHDA and SQIVND (reference sequence). The CDR3 loop reads CASSIAGSNQPQHF. In DNA, the CDR3 is TGTGCCAGTAGTATTGCAGGGAGCAATCAGCCCCAGCATTTT.

The chain employs TRBV19 and TRBJ1-2; 9 bases fit TRBD1. The CDR3 is made up of 13 amino acids. V lost 6 bases, J lost 4 bases, and 3 bases stayed unmatched. From germline, CDR1 is LNHDA and CDR2 SQIVND (reference sequence). As DNA, the CDR3 is TGTGCCAGTAGGACAGGGGGATCCTATGGCTACACCTTC. Its translation is CASRTGGSYGYTF.

The chain combines TRBV7-9 with TRBJ2-1, with D perhaps matching TRBD2 (6 bases). V was shortened by 4 bases and J by 7 bases, with 17 bases between the two germline ends. The CDR3 extends over 15 amino acids. Germline-derived CDR1 and CDR2 are SEHNR and FQNEAQ (reference sequence). The CDR3 region is CASSSPGLRVNEQFF. The DNA of the CDR3 is TGTGCCAGCAGCTCCCCGGGACTTCGAGTGAATGAGCAGTTCTTC. The complete variable domain, with remaining parts taken from reference TRBV7-9 and TRBJ2-1, reads DTGVSQNPRHKITKRGQNVTFRCDPISEHNRLYWYRQTLGQGPEFLTYFQNEAQLEKSRLLSDRFSAERPKGSFSTLEIQRTEQGDSAMYLCASSSPGLRVNEQFFGPGTRLTVL.

This clone was found once. This sequence joins TRBV19 and TRBJ1-4; the match to TRBD1 covers 8 bases. This CDR3 region has 15 residues. Germline CDR1 and CDR2: LNHDA and SQIVND (reference sequence). J lost 5 bases, V lost 7 bases, and 9 bases had no gene match. CDR3: CASTLPGDRNEKLFF. The CDR3, as DNA: TGTGCCAGTACCTTACCGGGGGACAGGAATGAAAAACTGTTTTTT.

The rearrangement links TRBV5-1 to TRBJ2-1, with TRBD2 matching 8 bases. This CDR3 is built from 14 residues. Germline V lookup: CDR1 SGHRS, CDR2 YFSETQ. The V gene end was trimmed by 7 bases and the J gene end by 6 bases; junction bases not matched to a gene: 9. DNA for the CDR3: TGCGCCAGCTCCGCGGTAGCGGGGTCCAATGAGCAGTTCTTC. Protein sequence: CASSAVAGSNEQFF.

The rearrangement uses TRBV6-6 and TRBJ1-5, with TRBD1 matching 10 bases. V lost 8 bases and J lost 2; bases outside the gene matches: 9. CDR3 length: 16 amino acids. Germline V lookup: CDR1 MNHNY, CDR2 SVGAGI (reference sequence). The CDR3 DNA sequence: TGTGCCAGCCGATCTAGACAGGGGGCACGCAATCAGCCCCAGCATTTT. Translating gives CASRSRQGARNQPQHF.

This chain links TRBV7-2 with TRBJ2-7; a possible D gene is TRBD2 (6 bases). In germline, CDR1 is SGHTA, CDR2 FQGNSA. This CDR3 contains 15 residues. Trimming took off 7 bases at V and 6 bases at J, with 22 bases between the two ends. DNA for the CDR3: TGTGCCAGCACCCTAGGGCCTGGGGGGATGTCCGAGCAGTACTTC. This sequence encodes CASTLGPGGMSEQYF.